Only a few counts were recorded for the clone carrying this T cell receptor beta chain. These data belong to a study of T-cell reconstitution after alpha-beta-depleted transplantation in children. Trimming took 4 bases from V and 5 from J; bases not matched to a gene: 14. The CDR3 totals 17 residues. Germline CDR1 reads LGHNA; CDR2 reads YSLEER. Preparing the TCRbeta library involved the use of unique molecular identifiers. TCRdb ran MiXCR on the PCR reads and lists one entry per CDR3 protein. The data show tens of thousands of distinct CDR3 sequences, more than 5.5% seen once. This TCR was recovered from a human donor who donated a stem cell graft to a child with acute lymphoblastic leukemia. Source: PBMCs from the stem cell graft donor, taken from the stem cell graft. This chain connects TRBV4-3 to TRBJ2-3, with 8 bases matching TRBD2. The CDR3 reads CASSRGVTGGALDTQYF. CDR3 in DNA: TGCGCCAGCAGCCGGGGAGTTACCGGGGGGGCCCTAGATACGCAGTATTTT.